Each of the 16 T cell receptor beta chains below was sequenced from the same sample in a study of cytotoxic CD8 clonotypes in ibrutinib-treated CLL. Profiled with immunoSEQ multiplex PCR; TCRdb holds only in-frame clones, not every one. The sample comprises around 310,000 clones, 70% to 80% of which are singletons, and 6.5% to 8.5% rests with the top ten. The sample in question was PBMCs, obtained before ibrutinib treatment. These receptors all stem from a human donor with chronic lymphocytic leukemia.

The chain uses TRBV11-2 and TRBJ2-1; D might be TRBD2 (5 bases). V lost 0 bases to trimming and J lost 9 bases, with 9 bases between them. CDR3 length: 13 amino acids. Germline V CDR1 and CDR2: SGHAT, FQNNGV. CDR3 region: CASSLEGGFEQFF. In nucleotides, the CDR3 is TGTGCCAGCAGCTTAGAGGGCGGGTTTGAGCAGTTCTTC.

The J gene is TRBJ2-7, the V gene TRBV28, with 7 bases fitting TRBD1. The CDR3 spans 17 residues. The ends lost 2 bases at V and 5 bases at J; junction bases unmatched: 15. CDR1 MDHEN and CDR2 SYDVKM come from the germline V gene. The CDR3 region has the DNA TGTGCCAGCAGTTTAGCGGAAAGGGACAGACGTGGGCACGAGCAGTACTTC. It is translated as CASSLAERDRRGHEQYF.

The chain recombines TRBV7-6 with TRBJ2-1; 14 nucleotides align to TRBD2. Germline CDR1 and CDR2: SGHVS and FNYEAQ. V trimming: 5 bases; J trimming: 7 bases; junction bases outside the gene matches: 4. The CDR3 is 15 amino acids. The CDR3 DNA reads as TGTGCCAGCAGCCCGGGACTAGCGGGAGTAAATGAGCAGTTCTTC. Its translation: CASSPGLAGVNEQFF. Looking up the rest from reference TRBV7-6 and TRBJ2-1 gives the full variable domain: GAGVSQSPRYKVTKRGQDVALRCDPISGHVSLYWYRQALGQGPEFLTYFNYEAQQDKSGLPNDRFSAERPEGSISTLTIQRTEQRDSAMYRCASSPGLAGVNEQFFGPGTRLTVL.

The CDR3 DNA is TGCGCCAGCAGCCAAGCAGGGGGCTGGGAGACCCAGTACTTC. As protein: CASSQAGGWETQYF. The chain is built from TRBV4-1 and TRBJ2-5, with 8 bases lining up with TRBD1. The CDR3 consists of 14 residues. Germline CDR1 reads MGHRA; CDR2 reads YSYEKL. V gave up 1 base and J gave up 5 bases; unmatched junction bases: 3.

The chain recombines TRBV4-3 with TRBJ2-7; 8 bases map to TRBD2. J was trimmed by 2 bases and V by 5 bases; bases with no gene match: 11. The CDR3 contains 16 residues. CDR1 and CDR2 from the germline V gene are LGHNA and YSLEER. The CDR3 here is CASSKGDGLAPYEQYF. For the CDR3, the DNA is TGCGCCAGCAGCAAGGGGGATGGACTAGCACCCTACGAGCAGTACTTC.

The CDR3 is CASSQDPRAETQYF. The DNA for the CDR3 is TGTGCCAGCAGCCAAGATCCTCGCGCCGAGACCCAGTACTTC. The chain combines TRBV4-2 with TRBJ2-5; no clear D. The CDR3 length is 14 residues. Germline V lookup: CDR1 LGHNA, CDR2 YNFKEQ. V was clipped by 0 bases and J by 5 bases, with 10 bases between them.

The V gene is TRBV27, the J gene TRBJ2-1, with 8 bases aligning to TRBD2. Unmatched junction bases numbered 4, after V lost 2 bases and J lost 4 bases. Germline V CDR1 and CDR2: MNHEY, SMNVEV (reference sequence). There are 15 residues in the CDR3. The CDR3 here is CASSLEAGVYNEQFF. The CDR3 DNA follows: TGTGCCAGCAGTTTAGAAGCGGGAGTGTACAATGAGCAGTTCTTC.

The rearrangement links TRBV10-3 to TRBJ1-1; D call uncertain. Trimming removed 10 bases at V and 9 bases at J, with 24 bases between. Germline CDR1 is ENHRY and CDR2 is SYGVKD. This CDR3 is built from 14 residues. CDR3 in amino acids: CATSYGVGEGQAFF. The DNA for the CDR3 is TGTGCCACCTCCTATGGAGTCGGGGAGGGCCAAGCTTTCTTT.

The J gene is TRBJ2-6, the V gene TRBV5-1; D might be TRBD1 (5 bases). V shed 7 bases and J shed 0 bases, with 8 bases lying between them. The CDR3 runs to 14 residues. Germline CDR1 and CDR2: SGHRS and YFSETQ. Here the CDR3 reads CASGDSSGANVLTF. The DNA of the CDR3 is TGCGCCAGCGGCGACAGCTCTGGGGCCAACGTCCTGACTTTC.

Comment on this clone: A read error may produce the germline difference seen at one junction end. The chain recombines TRBV7-7 with TRBJ2-5, with 10 nucleotides matching TRBD2. Germline V gene lookup returns CDR1 SSHAT and CDR2 FNYEAQ (reference sequence). The CDR3 covers 18 residues. CDR3 residues: CASSLGLAGVGHGETQYF. For the CDR3, the DNA is TGTGCTAGCAGCTTAGGGCTAGCGGGAGTGGGACATGGGGAGACCCAGTACTTC.

The chain joins TRBV25-1 to TRBJ1-3; D gene uncertain. Looked up from germline, CDR1 is MGHDK and CDR2 is SYGVNS. V lost 4 bases and J lost 4, with 11 bases in between. The CDR3 covers 14 residues. CDR3 sequence reads: CASSAAGGGNTIYF. CDR3 sequence (DNA): TGTGCCAGCAGTGCCGCGGGAGGCGGAAACACCATATATTTT.

This sequence joins TRBV7-9 and TRBJ2-2, with D uncertain. This CDR3 has 12 residues. CDR1 is SEHNR and CDR2 is FQNEAQ in the germline V gene (reference sequence). Trimming stripped 10 bases from V and 3 bases from J, with 9 bases between. In nucleotides, the CDR3 is TGTGCCACCCCCCCGGACACCGGGGAGCTGTTTTTT. Its translation is CATPPDTGELFF.

This chain joins TRBV29-1 and TRBJ1-1, with a possible D match to TRBD1 (6 bases). The germline V gene has CDR1 SQVTM and CDR2 ANQGSEA. The CDR3 consists of 13 residues. Deletions cut 4 bases from V and 2 bases from J, with 11 bases between. For the CDR3, the DNA is TGCAGCGTTGCGAAAGGGGGTAACACTGAAGCTTTCTTT. Translating gives CSVAKGGNTEAFF.

The rearrangement uses TRBV10-3 and TRBJ2-1, with D possibly matching TRBD2 (7 bases). CDR1 is ENHRY, CDR2 SYGVKD, per germline. The CDR3 has 16 amino acids. The V and J ends lost 3 bases and 4 bases respectively, with 16 bases between them. The CDR3 region has the DNA TGTGCCATCAGTGATAACGGGGGGCGCTTGTACAATGAGCAGTTCTTC. This translates into CAISDNGGRLYNEQFF.

The V call is TRBV9, the J call TRBJ2-1; 11 nucleotides agree with TRBD2. Germline values: CDR1 SGDLS, CDR2 YYNGEE. The CDR3 length is 16 residues. Trimming took 4 bases from V and 6 from J; bases not matched to a gene: 9. DNA for the CDR3: TGTGCCAGCAGCTCTCCAGGACTAGCGGGTGGCAATGAGCAGTTCTTC. Its translation: CASSSPGLAGGNEQFF.

The chain links TRBV2 to TRBJ2-3; possibly TRBD1 for D (5 bases). Trimming removed 6 bases at V and 1 base at J, with 14 bases between. This CDR3 is built from 15 residues. The germline V gene has CDR1 SNHLY and CDR2 FYNNEI. CDR3 in amino acids: CASSLDTSGTDTQYF. The CDR3 DNA is TGTGCCAGCAGCCTGGACACGTCGGGCACAGATACGCAGTATTTT. Complete variable domain (other parts from reference TRBV2 and TRBJ2-3): EPEVTQTPSHQVTQMGQEVILRCVPISNHLYFYWYRQILGQKVEFLVSFYNNEISEKSEIFDDQFSVERPDGSNFTLKIRSTKLEDSAMYFCASSLDTSGTDTQYFGPGTRLTVL.